The next 13 T cell receptor beta chains were all read from a single sample in a study of Graves' ophthalmopathy and Graves' hyperthyroidism. From RNA, the CDR3 regions of TCR beta chains were amplified and sequenced. First-round RT-PCR used HTBI primers; second-round multiplex PCR followed. Via MiXCR, TCRdb re-called the multiplex PCR reads, giving one row per CDR3 protein. The sample lists 45,000 to 60,000 distinct CDR3 sequences; about half were seen once. Sequenced sample: peripheral blood. The receptors originated from an adult woman with Graves' ophthalmopathy.

This clonotype was counted many times. Just one base apart from a much larger clone, this may be a read error. This chain connects TRBV4-2 to TRBJ1-2, with D perhaps matching TRBD1 (6 bases). Trimming pared 2 bases from V and 8 bases from J, leaving 15 bases between. The CDR3 is 14 amino acids. Germline CDR1 is LGHNA and CDR2 is YNFKEQ. CDR3 sequence reads: CASSQHVSGDGYTF. DNA for the CDR3: TGTGCCAGCAGCCAACACGTATCAGGGGACGGCTACACCTTC.

This clonotype was observed many times. The chain recombines TRBV9 with TRBJ2-3; TRBD2 matches 10 bases. The CDR3 has 16 amino acids. With 0 bases clipped from V and 4 bases from J, the junction kept 5 bases outside the gene matches. CDR1 is SGDLS, CDR2 YYNGEE, per germline. The CDR3 DNA reads TGTGCCAGCAGCGTAGGAGCTAGCGGGAGCTCAGATACGCAGTATTTT. Translation gives CASSVGASGSSDTQYF. The entire variable domain, with the rest obtained from reference TRBV9 and TRBJ2-3, is as follows: DSGVTQTPKHLITATGQRVTLRCSPRSGDLSVYWYQQSLDQGLQFLIQYYNGEERAKGNILERFSAQQFPDLHSELNLSSLELGDSALYFCASSVGASGSSDTQYFGPGTRLTVL.

The V and J genes are TRBV2 and TRBJ2-1; 9 bases fit TRBD2. This CDR3 region has 12 residues. The ends lost 3 bases at V and 13 bases at J; junction bases unmatched: 4. Germline loops: CDR1 SNHLY, CDR2 FYNNEI. Here the CDR3 DNA reads TGTGCCAGCAGTGACGGTAGCGGGAGACAGTTCTTC. Translated: CASSDGSGRQFF.

V and J are TRBV7-8 and TRBJ2-1; D is unresolved. The germline V and J ends were trimmed by 4 bases and 0 bases, with 10 bases remaining between them. The CDR3 extends over 15 amino acids. In germline, CDR1 is SGHVS, CDR2 FQNEAQ. This CDR3 reads CASSSIRSSYNEQFF. For the CDR3, the DNA is TGTGCCAGCAGCTCCATCAGGAGCTCCTACAATGAGCAGTTCTTC. The full variable domain, completed using reference TRBV7-8 and TRBJ2-1, is GAGVSQSPRYKVAKRGQDVALRCDPISGHVSLFWYQQALGQGPEFLTYFQNEAQLDKSGLPSDRFFAERPEGSVSTLKIQRTQQEDSAVYLCASSSIRSSYNEQFFGPGTRLTVL.

The chain has TRBV7-9 and TRBJ2-7, with D unresolved. Germline V gene lookup returns CDR1 SEHNR and CDR2 FQNEAQ (reference sequence). The CDR3 loop spans 13 amino acids. V lost 2 bases and J lost 0, with 5 bases in between. The CDR3 region is CASSLSNSYEQYF. DNA of the CDR3: TGTGCCAGCAGCTTAAGTAACTCCTACGAGCAGTACTTC.

Ten or more counts support this clonotype. The V and J genes are TRBV6-2 or TRBV6-3 and TRBJ2-5; no clear D. The germline gives CDR1 MNHEY, CDR2 SVGEGT. V was pared by 1 base and J by 1 base, with 7 bases between. The CDR3 is 14 amino acids. CDR3 sequence reads: CASSYLALQETQYF. DNA for the CDR3: TGTGCCAGCAGTTACTTGGCGCTCCAAGAGACCCAGTACTTC.

This clonotype was seen repeatedly, ten times or more. The V gene is TRBV19, the J gene TRBJ2-1, with TRBD2 identical over 13 bases. The CDR3 is 18 amino acids. Germline lookup yields CDR1 LNHDA and CDR2 SQIVND (reference sequence). Unmatched junction bases numbered 13, after V lost 5 bases and J lost 6 bases. CDR3 protein: CASSLKGLAGPSRNEQFF. The CDR3 nucleotides are TGTGCCAGTAGTCTTAAGGGACTAGCGGGGCCGAGCCGCAATGAGCAGTTCTTC.

The V call is TRBV20-1, the J call TRBJ2-7; D gene ambiguous. This CDR3 is 14 amino acids long. Per germline, CDR1 DFQATT and CDR2 SNEGSKA (reference sequence). V was trimmed by 3 bases and J by 2 bases, leaving 14 bases between them. CDR3 DNA: TGCAGTGCTAGTCAGTTTACAGTAGCCTACGAGCAGTACTTC. Encoded protein: CSASQFTVAYEQYF.

This clonotype was counted at least ten times. The chain uses TRBV4-3 and TRBJ2-3; 7 bases align to TRBD1. Losses at the gene ends were 0 bases for V and 4 bases for J; bases not matched to a gene: 7. Germline loops: CDR1 LGHNA, CDR2 YSLEER. This CDR3 has 16 amino acids. CDR3 in amino acids: CASSQDTGETADTQYF. The CDR3 DNA follows: TGCGCCAGCAGCCAAGACACAGGGGAAACGGCAGATACGCAGTATTTT.

Comments on this clonotype: Since a much larger clone is just one base distant, this may be a read error. The J gene is TRBJ1-2, the V gene TRBV28, with 10 bases fitting TRBD1. The junction had 12 bases not matched to a gene; V was cut back by 6 bases and J by 5 bases. This CDR3 has 16 amino acids. Germline loops: CDR1 MDHEN, CDR2 SYDVKM. The CDR3 reads CASRIAGTGAAYGYTF. In nucleotides, the CDR3 is TGTGCCAGCAGAATCGCCGGGACAGGGGCCGCGTATGGCTACACCTTC.

The chain links TRBV5-1 to TRBJ1-6, with no clear D. V was cut by 0 bases and J by 7 bases, with 8 bases left in between. The length of the CDR3 is 14 residues. Germline loops: CDR1 SGHRS, CDR2 YFSETQ. This CDR3 is CASSLVSSNSPLHF. CDR3 sequence (DNA): TGCGCCAGCAGCTTGGTATCATCGAATTCACCCCTCCACTTT. Variable domain in full (rest from reference TRBV5-1 and TRBJ1-6): KAGVTQTPRYLIKTRGQQVTLSCSPISGHRSVSWYQQTPGQGLQFLFEYFSETQRNKGNFPGRFSGRQFSNSRSEMNVSTLELGDSALYLCASSLVSSNSPLHFGNGTRLTVT.

The chain carries TRBV28 and TRBJ2-5; D might be TRBD2 (5 bases). CDR3 length: 14 amino acids. Germline-derived CDR1 and CDR2 are MDHEN and SYDVKM. V dropped 0 bases and J dropped 5 bases, with 10 bases sitting between them. The CDR3 protein is CASSLCGMMETQYF. The CDR3 bases are TGTGCCAGCAGTTTATGCGGGATGATGGAGACCCAGTACTTC. Drawing the rest from reference TRBV28 and TRBJ2-5, the complete variable domain is DVKVTQSSRYLVKRTGEKVFLECVQDMDHENMFWYRQDPGLGLRLIYFSYDVKMKEKGDIPEGYSVSREKKERFSLILESASTNQTSMYLCASSLCGMMETQYFGPGTRLLVL.

The V and J genes are TRBV7-9 and TRBJ2-5; D possibly uses TRBD1 or TRBD2 (5 bases each). Germline values: CDR1 SEHNR, CDR2 FQNEAQ (reference sequence). The V and J ends lost 2 bases and 7 bases respectively, with 17 bases between them. The CDR3 extends over 15 amino acids. The CDR3 DNA reads TGTGCCAGCAGCTTAAAATTGTCTTGGGGGTGGACCCAGTACTTC. Translated, it gives CASSLKLSWGWTQYF.